The text below deals with one T cell receptor (beta chain). The antigen is undetermined. What was amplified from RNA transcripts were TCR beta CDR3 regions. First-round RT-PCR with HTBI primers amplified the TCR CDR3 region. TCRdb used MiXCR to reprocess the multiplex PCR reads, holding one entry per CDR3 protein. The table shows under 40,000 distinct CDR3 sequences, with 45% to 55% occurring only once. The data were obtained in a study of T cells in Graves' hyperthyroidism and ophthalmopathy. Germline V CDR1 and CDR2: SGHNT, YENEEA. This CDR3 has 13 residues. V was clipped by 6 bases and J by 8 bases, with 16 bases between them. General study findings and limits: Onset of ophthalmopathy came a median around 6.2 months after the model predicted it. Most clonotypes that expanded in the thyroid above 0.001 also showed up in blood.

The receptor's source is a woman between 35 and 50 years old with Graves' ophthalmopathy. Sequences were obtained from blood. J is TRBJ1-2 and V is TRBV11-3; the D gene is possibly TRBD1 (6 bases). This CDR3 reads CASSIGGAAGYTF. CDR3 DNA: TGTGCCAGCAGTATTGGGGGGGCAGCGGGCTACACCTTC.